This is a list of T cell receptor beta chains from one sample in a study of yellow fever vaccine responses in identical twins. Each CDR3 protein is one row after TCRdb ran MiXCR on the RT-PCR reads. The repertoire has some 20,000 distinct CDR3 sequences, 55% to 70% of them found once; the top ten carry less than 2.5%. The sequencing used T cells from blood (PBMCs), unsorted or a sorted subset (not recorded which), collected before or after yellow fever vaccination (not recorded which). These receptors all come from a woman between 18 and 29 years old who received the yellow fever vaccine. The CDR3 runs from the conserved cysteine through the conserved F or W. Fields, in order: D gene, V gene, CDR3 length, J gene, clone size, CDR3 DNA, CDR3 protein. D genes are given only for firm matches. Expanded clones get a size class; other rows say once, few or many, or leave the size out.

NA,TRBV2,13,TRBJ2-1,NA,TGTGCCACCCCACTAAGCTCCTACAATGAGCAGTTCTTC,CATPLSSYNEQFF
NA,TRBV29-1,11,TRBJ1-1,NA,TGCAGCGTAGCCGGGACCTCTGAAGCTTTCTTT,CSVAGTSEAFF
TRBD1,TRBV11-3,16,TRBJ1-4,NA,TGTGCCAGCAGCTGGGACAGCTTCCGAACTAATGAAAAACTGTTTTTT,CASSWDSFRTNEKLFF
TRBD1,TRBV12-3/TRBV12-4,14,TRBJ2-1,once,TGTGCCAGCAGATTGACAGGGACCTACAATGAGCAGTTCTTC,CASRLTGTYNEQFF
TRBD1,TRBV18,14,TRBJ1-2,NA,TGTGCCAGCTCACCGGGACAGCGCCCTCTTGGCTACACCTTC,CASSPGQRPLGYTF
TRBD1,TRBV10-3,15,TRBJ2-3,once,TGTGCCACCAAAGATCGGGACAGGGGCACAGATACGCAGTATTTT,CATKDRDRGTDTQYF
NA,TRBV7-9,14,TRBJ1-6,NA,TGTGCCAGCAGCTTTGGAGGGGGAAATTCACCCCTCCACTTT,CASSFGGGNSPLHF
NA,TRBV11-3,12,TRBJ2-1,NA,TGTGCCAGCAGCTTAGTCAGGGGTGAGCAGTTCTTC,CASSLVRGEQFF
NA,TRBV11-3,14,TRBJ2-1,NA,TGTGCCAGCAGCTTTCTTGCAGGGGACCATGAGCAGTTCTTC,CASSFLAGDHEQFF
TRBD1,TRBV15,15,TRBJ2-4,few,TGTGCCACCAGCAGAGATCCAGGGGGCTGGAACATTCAGTACTTC,CATSRDPGGWNIQYF
NA,TRBV21-1,17,TRBJ2-3,NA,TGTGCCAGCAGCCCTCGGCACGGGGGGCATTACACAGATACGCAGTATTTT,CASSPRHGGHYTDTQYF
NA,TRBV6-1,13,TRBJ2-3,NA,TGTGCCAGCAGTGAACGGACCGGGGATACGCAGTATTTT,CASSERTGDTQYF
TRBD1,TRBV6-1,14,TRBJ1-1,NA,TGTGCCAGCAGTCAGGGACAGGGTAACACTGAAGCTTTCTTT,CASSQGQGNTEAFF
NA,TRBV18,15,TRBJ1-1,NA,TGTGCCAGCTCACCAGAACAGGCCCTCACTTCGGGAGCTTTCTTT,CASSPEQALTSGAFF
NA,TRBV6-4,13,TRBJ2-5,NA,TGTGCCAGCAGTCACGGGGTACAAGAGACCCAGTACTTC,CASSHGVQETQYF
NA,TRBV2,10,TRBJ2-5,NA,TGTGCCAGCAGTGGGGGGACCCAGTACTTC,CASSGGTQYF
TRBD2,TRBV10-3,12,TRBJ2-3,NA,TGTGCCATCGGGGGGGTTTCGGATACGCAGTATTTT,CAIGGVSDTQYF
TRBD1,TRBV4-3,12,TRBJ1-1,NA,TGCGCCAGCAGCCAACAGGGGGTCGAAGCTTTCTTT,CASSQQGVEAFF
TRBD1,TRBV4-1,14,TRBJ2-5,NA,TGCGCCAGCAGCCAAGATGGACAGGTTGAGACCCAGTACTTC,CASSQDGQVETQYF
NA,TRBV4-2,21,TRBJ2-1,few,TGTGCCAGCAGCCAAGATGGTGGGGGCCTAGCAACCAAGGGGAGTCACAATGAGCAGTTCTTC,CASSQDGGGLATKGSHNEQFF
TRBD1,TRBV11-1,18,TRBJ2-1,NA,TGTGCCAGCAGCTCCCTAACCACCCGCCGGGACAGGGACAATGAGCAGTTCTTC,CASSSLTTRRDRDNEQFF
TRBD1,TRBV12-5,16,TRBJ1-2,NA,TGTGCTAGTGCCTATGGTGGACAGGGGATTGACTATGGCTACACCTTC,CASAYGGQGIDYGYTF
NA,TRBV11-2,16,TRBJ2-7,NA,TGTGCCAGCAGTAACGGGGCAGCGTGGGTGACCTACGAGCAGTACTTC,CASSNGAAWVTYEQYF
TRBD1,TRBV10-2,15,TRBJ2-3,NA,TGCGCCAGCACCCAAACAGGGGCTCGGACAGATACGCAGTATTTT,CASTQTGARTDTQYF
NA,TRBV2,10,TRBJ2-4,NA,TGTGCCGGCGGAGAAAACATTCAGTACTTC,CAGGENIQYF
TRBD1,TRBV15,14,TRBJ2-1,NA,TGTGCCACCAGCAGGGACAGGGTTCACAATGAGCAGTTCTTC,CATSRDRVHNEQFF
NA,TRBV5-1,13,TRBJ2-7,NA,TGCGCCAGCAGTGGGGGTAAGCAGGCCGAGCAGTACTTC,CASSGGKQAEQYF
TRBD1,TRBV4-2,16,TRBJ1-6,NA,TGTGCCAGCAGCCGAAAGGTGACAGGGATTACGACACCCCTCCACTTT,CASSRKVTGITTPLHF
NA,TRBV24-1,15,TRBJ2-5,NA,TGTGCCACCAGTGACCGGAGGGAGATACAAGAGACCCAGTACTTC,CATSDRREIQETQYF
NA,TRBV18,14,TRBJ2-5,NA,TGTGCCAGCTCACCGTATGCAGGTCTCGAGACCCAGTACTTC,CASSPYAGLETQYF
NA,TRBV9,15,TRBJ2-1,NA,TGTGCCAGCAGCGTAGAAGGTCTTGGTAACAATGAGCAGTTCTTC,CASSVEGLGNNEQFF
NA,TRBV5-1,16,TRBJ2-3,NA,TGCGCCAGCAGCTCGAATACCTTGATGAGCGCAGATACGCAGTATTTT,CASSSNTLMSADTQYF
NA,TRBV2,13,TRBJ2-3,NA,TGTGCCAGCAGGGACCACACCGTAGATACGCAGTATTTT,CASRDHTVDTQYF
TRBD2,TRBV12-3/TRBV12-4,17,TRBJ2-2,NA,TGTGCCATCCCCCGAAGGACTAGCGGGACACGGGGGGGGGAGCTGTTTTTT,CAIPRRTSGTRGGELFF
NA,TRBV2,14,TRBJ2-5,NA,TGTGCCAGCCTGGGGGGGGGCTACCAAGAGACCCAGTACTTC,CASLGGGYQETQYF
TRBD2,TRBV29-1,14,TRBJ2-1,NA,TGCAGCGTTGGACTAGCGGGAAAGGTGGATGAGCAGTTCTTC,CSVGLAGKVDEQFF
NA,TRBV5-2,14,TRBJ2-3,NA,TGCGCCGGGGGGGCCTCACCGAGGGCAGATACGCAGTATTTT,CAGGASPRADTQYF
NA,TRBV13,11,TRBJ2-1,NA,TGTGCCAGCAGCCGGGTAAATGAGCAGTTCTTC,CASSRVNEQFF
NA,TRBV21-1,17,TRBJ2-7,once,TGTGCCAGCAGCAAAGTGTTGAGACTAGCGAAATCCTACGAGCAGTACTTC,CASSKVLRLAKSYEQYF
NA,TRBV12-3/TRBV12-4,14,TRBJ2-1,NA,TGTGCCAGCAGCGCCTCGGGACCCCACAATGAGCAGTTCTTC,CASSASGPHNEQFF
NA,TRBV7-8,15,TRBJ2-1,NA,TGTGCCAGCAGCTTAGCGCAGGGCTCCTACAATGAGCAGTTCTTC,CASSLAQGSYNEQFF
NA,TRBV21-1,12,TRBJ2-7,once,TGTGCCAGCACAGGAGTAACCTACGAGCAGTACTTC,CASTGVTYEQYF